Listed below are T cell receptor beta chains from one sample, sequenced in a study of response to subunit inactivated influenza vaccine. TCRdb analysed the RT-PCR reads with MiXCR anew, one entry per CDR3 protein. Among fewer than 650,000 distinct CDR3 sequences listed, around 13% were seen once. The specimen was PBMCs from blood, collected more than 35 days after vaccination. These receptors were taken from a man aged 50 or older who received an inactivated influenza vaccine. Both conserved end residues are part of each CDR3. The order of the fields is J gene, V gene, clone size, D gene, CDR3 DNA, CDR3 protein. The D gene is left open where the match is weak. Not all rows give a size; the values are once, few, many and, for expanded clones, a class.

>TRBJ2-1|TRBV10-2|NA|NA
TGCGCCCTCCAAGTGGAGAACAATGAGCAGTTCTTC
CALQVENNEQFF
>TRBJ2-1|TRBV5-8|few|NA
TGTGCCAGCAGCCCAACTAGAGGAGGGCAGTTCTTC
CASSPTRGGQFF
>TRBJ2-7|TRBV28|few|NA
TGTGCCAGCAGCCCTACGACTAGTACCGAGCAGTACTTC
CASSPTTSTEQYF
>TRBJ2-7|TRBV20-1|NA|TRBD2
TGCAGTGCTAGTAGGCGCCTAGCGGGTAAAGTTTTCTACGAGCAGTACTTC
CSASRRLAGKVFYEQYF
>TRBJ1-5|TRBV12-3/TRBV12-4|few|NA
TGTGCCAGCAGTTCATCAGGTTATCAGCCCCAGCATTTT
CASSSSGYQPQHF
>TRBJ2-3|TRBV7-6|NA|TRBD2
TGTGCCAGCAGCCCAGGGACTAGCGTTGGCGGCACAGATACGCAGTATTTT
CASSPGTSVGGTDTQYF
>TRBJ2-1|TRBV6-5|NA|TRBD2
TGTGCCAGCAGTTACTTACCCTGGGAGCGGGGCTACAATGAGCAGTTCTTC
CASSYLPWERGYNEQFF
>TRBJ2-2|TRBV4-2|few|TRBD2
TGTGCCAGCAGCCAAGATGGACTAGCGGTCCAGAACACCGGGGAGCTGTTTTTT
CASSQDGLAVQNTGELFF
>TRBJ2-4|TRBV12-3/TRBV12-4|NA|TRBD1
TGTGCCAGCAGCCCAGGGGAGGGGACAGGGGAAGCCAAAAACATTCAGTACTTC
CASSPGEGTGEAKNIQYF
>TRBJ2-1|TRBV5-1|many|NA
TGCGCCAGCAGCTTGGGGCTCAGGAGCCCCCAGTTCTTC
CASSLGLRSPQFF
>TRBJ2-7|TRBV7-2|many|NA
TGTGCCAGCAGCTTAACTCAGGCATACTCCTACGAGCAGTACTTC
CASSLTQAYSYEQYF
>TRBJ2-5|TRBV18|NA|TRBD1
TGTGCCAGCTCACCAAGGTCGGGACAGGGCGAGACCCAGTACTTC
CASSPRSGQGETQYF
>TRBJ1-1|TRBV7-9|NA|TRBD1
TGTGCCAGCAGCCCATCAGGGACAGCGAACACTGAAGCTTTCTTT
CASSPSGTANTEAFF
>TRBJ2-2|TRBV3-1|few|NA
TGTGCCAGCAGCCGAAAGAGCGGGCTCGGCACCGGGGAGCTGTTTTTT
CASSRKSGLGTGELFF
>TRBJ2-3|TRBV7-9|few|NA
TGTGCCAGCAGGGGCAGAGAGAGCACAGATACGCAGTATTTT
CASRGRESTDTQYF
>TRBJ2-4|TRBV4-1|NA|NA
TGCGCCCGGAGGGAAAACATTCAGTACTTC
CARRENIQYF
>TRBJ2-3|TRBV4-2|few|NA
TGTGCCAGCAGCCAAAGGGGTAGGGGGAGCACAGATACGCAGTATTTT
CASSQRGRGSTDTQYF
>TRBJ1-1|TRBV4-1|NA|TRBD1
TGCGCCAGCAGCCTTCGAAGACAGGGGATCGGGAACACTGAAGCTTTCTTT
CASSLRRQGIGNTEAFF
>TRBJ2-3|TRBV20-1|NA|NA
TGCAGTGCTAGAGATTTCCGCGCGGGGAGCACAGATACGCAGTATTTT
CSARDFRAGSTDTQYF
>TRBJ2-1|TRBV4-2|many|NA
TGTGCCAGCAGCCAAACCTACAATGAGCAGTTCTTC
CASSQTYNEQFF
>TRBJ2-4|TRBV20-1|NA|NA
TGCAGTGCTAGGAGCGGATCGGAAAACATTCAGTACTTC
CSARSGSENIQYF
>TRBJ2-1|TRBV4-3|NA|NA
TGCGCCAGCAGCCAAGATTTGGTAAGCGGGTACTACAATGAGCAGTTCTTC
CASSQDLVSGYYNEQFF
>TRBJ2-3|TRBV11-2|many|TRBD2
TGTGCCAGCAGGACACAAACTAGCGGAGGATTTAGCACAGATACGCAGTATTTT
CASRTQTSGGFSTDTQYF
>TRBJ1-4|TRBV7-9|NA|NA
TGTGCCAGCAGCGCCAGGATAGCCGAAAAACTGTTTTTT
CASSARIAEKLFF
>TRBJ2-7|TRBV7-6|few|NA
TGTGCCTCCCGGGCCTACAGGGAGTCCTACGAGCAGTATTTC
CASRAYRESYEQYF
>TRBJ2-7|TRBV12-3/TRBV12-4|few|NA
TGTGCCAGCAACCCGGGACACGGCGAGCAGTACTTC
CASNPGHGEQYF
>TRBJ1-1|TRBV4-1|many|NA
TGCGCCAGCAGCCAGATCGGCAGGCGTGAAGCTTTCTTT
CASSQIGRREAFF
>TRBJ2-7|TRBV4-1|many|TRBD1
TGCGCCAGCAGCCAACCGGGACAGGCCTACGAGCAGTACTTC
CASSQPGQAYEQYF
>TRBJ2-2|TRBV7-9|few|NA
TGTGCCAGCAGCCCCTTACTGAACACCGGGGAGCTGTTTTTT
CASSPLLNTGELFF
>TRBJ1-2|TRBV6-1|many|NA
TGTGCCAGCACCAATTCGGGGGGGGCTGGCTACACCTTC
CASTNSGGAGYTF
>TRBJ2-5|TRBV20-1|NA|TRBD2
TGCAGTGCCCATGGACTAACGGGAGGACGCGAGACCCAGTACTTC
CSAHGLTGGRETQYF
>TRBJ2-5|TRBV4-1|NA|NA
TGCGCCAGCAGCCAAAATGCGGGGCAAGAGACCCAGTACTTC
CASSQNAGQETQYF
>TRBJ1-2|TRBV15|NA|NA
TGTGCCACCAGCAGAGACAGGGGAATCGATGGCTACACCTTC
CATSRDRGIDGYTF
>TRBJ2-5|TRBV12-3/TRBV12-4|NA|NA
TGTGCCAGCAACCGGGGGAGCAGAGAGACCCAGTACTTC
CASNRGSRETQYF
>TRBJ1-2|TRBV20-1|many|NA
TGCAGTGCTTACTCGACAGGCTATGGCTACACCTTC
CSAYSTGYGYTF
>TRBJ2-4|TRBV20-1|many|NA
TGCAGTGCAACTAAGGGGGTCTTAGCCAAAAACATTCAGTACTTC
CSATKGVLAKNIQYF
>TRBJ1-2|TRBV14|few|NA
TGTGCCAGCAGACCTCGAGGGGCGCGGGGCTACACCTTC
CASRPRGARGYTF
>TRBJ2-2|TRBV6-5|NA|NA
TGTGCCACCAGCTCCCCCGGGGAGCTGTTTTTT
CATSSPGELFF
>TRBJ2-1|TRBV20-1|NA|TRBD2
TGCAGTGCTCCTGGGACTAGGAGCCGCTACAATGAGCAGTTCTTC
CSAPGTRSRYNEQFF
>TRBJ2-2|TRBV5-1|many|NA
TGCGCCAGCAGCTTCCGGCAGGACTACACCGGGGAGCTGTTTTTT
CASSFRQDYTGELFF
>TRBJ2-1|TRBV20-1|few|NA
TGCAGTGCTAGAGGGGACAATGAGCAGTTCTTC
CSARGDNEQFF
>TRBJ1-5|TRBV11-2|NA|TRBD1
TGTGCCAGCAGCTCGGGGACAGGGAAGGGTTATAGCAATCAGCCCCAGCATTTT
CASSSGTGKGYSNQPQHF
>TRBJ1-2|TRBV7-9|NA|NA
TGTGCCAGCAGCTTATCATCCGGGCTCGGCTACACCTTC
CASSLSSGLGYTF
>TRBJ2-5|TRBV7-2|few|NA
TGTGCCAGCAGCTTAGGTGGCGGAACAACGACCCAGTACTTC
CASSLGGGTTTQYF
>TRBJ2-4|TRBV28|many|TRBD1
TGTGCCAGCAGTTTATTTCAGATCCGGGACAGGGGATCTTACATTCAGTACTTC
CASSLFQIRDRGSYIQYF
>TRBJ1-1|TRBV5-5|NA|NA
TGTGCCAGCAGCTTGGTTCCTTACGCTGAAGCTTTCTTT
CASSLVPYAEAFF
>TRBJ2-7|TRBV7-9|few|TRBD1
TGTGCCAGCAGCCAACCTCCGGGACAGCGGTCCTACGAGCAGTACTTC
CASSQPPGQRSYEQYF
>TRBJ2-2|TRBV2|few|NA
TGTGCCAGCAGTGACAGACTGAACACCGGGGAGCTGTTTTTT
CASSDRLNTGELFF
>TRBJ2-7|TRBV6-5|NA|NA
TGTGCCAGCAGCTACCCGGGACAACCCGACGAGCAGTACTTC
CASSYPGQPDEQYF
>TRBJ2-3|TRBV20-1|NA|NA
TGCAGTGCTCTGGGGTTAGGAGATACGCAGTATTTT
CSALGLGDTQYF
>TRBJ2-3|TRBV24-1|many|TRBD1
TGTGCCACCAGTGAGCTGGGCAGGGGGCAAGGGTTGAGCACAGATACGCAGTATTTT
CATSELGRGQGLSTDTQYF
>TRBJ1-2|TRBV5-1|NA|TRBD1
TGCGCCAGCAGCTTTCAGGGGGCCCAGACCTTCTATGGCTACACCTTC
CASSFQGAQTFYGYTF
>TRBJ1-1|TRBV5-6|few|TRBD1
TGTGCCAGCAGCTTGGGACAGGGGGCTAACACTGAAGCTTTCTTT
CASSLGQGANTEAFF